This T cell receptor (beta chain) was observed in a study of shared clonotypes between healthy human individuals (dated by TCRdb to the early 2020s). For the study in its entirety: A couple of women and a few men aged 18 to 49 years were included in the cohort. Blood TCR repertoires of about five healthy adults were deeply sequenced to estimate repertoire size and the extent of clonotype sharing between individuals. To increase sequencing depth and limit assay-specific biases, TCR repertoire library preparation and sequencing were carried out by different laboratories using diverse techniques. Each donor's leukapheresis produced roughly between roughly 0.94 and 9.5 billion PBMCs. Overall study results and their limits: Based on pairwise subsampling, the degree of clonotype sharing among donors was expected to be affected by sequencing depth. Sampling was restricted to blood, and TCR repertoires in tissue are likely to differ from TCR repertoires in blood. The small number of donors limited the genetic and exposure-history diversity represented.

The CDR3 spans 14 residues, from the cysteine through the phenylalanine. Solely the CDR3 DNA is kept, with 42 bases framed from the first base. TCR CDR3 regions were amplified from genomic DNA by multiplex PCR using the deep immunoSEQ assay. Extracted genomic DNA from each cell subset was spread evenly across all wells of several immunoSEQ 96-well plates, with each plate serving as a replicate. Each replicate PCR for unsorted PBMC received roughly 300 ng genomic DNA, equal to about 30,000 T cell genomes. Ten immunoSEQ deep assay plates were used to sequence unsorted PBMC genomic DNA. Purified libraries were quantified with a Qubit 3.0 fluorometer, sized on a Bioanalyzer 2100, and re-quantified with the KAPA Library Quantification kit. Every immunoSEQ 96-well plate was sequenced on a dedicated single-read 150-cycle Illumina NextSeq 550 flow cell. From the authors' description of their analysis: Because only junctional sequences without quality scores were contained in the immunoSEQ output, filtering matching that applied to full-length reads could not be performed. To assign V/J genes and CDR3, sequences were annotated using PyIR, a Python wrapper for IgBLAST v1.9, with IMGT germline references. Reads were removed for weak V/J assignments (E-value above 1e-6), missing CDR3, stop codons, out-of-frame junctions, or ambiguous translated residues. V3J clonotypes were defined as sequences sharing an identical inferred V gene, J gene, and CDR3 amino acid sequence. The percentage overlap between two repertoires was calculated by dividing the number of shared unique clonotypes by the size of the smaller repertoire. Three approaches were used to assess repertoire richness: RTK rarefaction, the Chao1 estimator, and Recon v2.1 estimates of unobserved clonotypes. As stored in TCRdb, this immuneACCESS dataset retains in-frame rearrangements with V and J assigned. A fraction of the clones does not appear; measured against another copy, unresolved V genes explain less than half of the discrepancy, and the remainder lacks a known reason. Clone size and V and J calls were adopted from that table, with D and trimming inferred from the DNA. The sample records more than 450,000 clones, around 74% of which are singletons. Of the sample, over 10% falls within the top ten clones.

This clone has just one count. What antigen it recognizes has not been identified. No much larger clonotype is one base removed from it; base qualities were not supplied. The donors were healthy, HIV-negative adults who had no recently reported acute infections or vaccinations. Only Caucasian adults living in Nashville, Tennessee, USA were represented among the donors. For unsorted samples, approximately 89 million PBMCs were counted, and genomic DNA was extracted using the QIAamp DNA Blood Mini kit. Blood was obtained by leukapheresis, after which PBMCs were separated by Ficoll-Histopaque density gradient centrifugation and cryopreserved in liquid nitrogen vapor phase.

This sequence originates from a woman in her forties in good health. Some clones in this sample may be carry-over from other donors' samples. Input material: PBMCs. This chain is built from TRBV21-1 and TRBJ1-2; the DNA was not compared with TRBD1, the D call given in the table. TRBV21-1 is shown as a pseudogene. The DNA sequence reads TGTGCCAGCAGCGCCCGGGACAGCCAACATGGCTACACCTTC. This translates into CASSARDSQHGYTF.